This record covers a single T cell receptor beta chain. Antigen: not known. This entry belongs to a study of T cell responses to AZD1222 COVID-19 vaccine. Notes on the study in general: Breadth and depth of Spike-specific TCRs rose after two AZD1222 doses. Females made up more of the donors, who were largely white British, and clonal diversity may have come out too low. CD4 TCRs covered the whole spike, strongest at regions 160-218 and 743-854.

Data came from immunoSEQ multiplex PCR; TCRdb stores just in-frame clones and leaves some out. Here the sample spans 180,000 or so clones, under 95% being singletons. Germline values: CDR1 MRHNA, CDR2 SNTAGT. Trimming took 10 bases from V and 2 from J; bases not matched to a gene: 16. The CDR3 length is 16 residues. The sample here was peripheral blood, taken 28 days after the second AZD1222 dose. The chain links TRBV6-4 to TRBJ2-5; 7 positions match TRBD1. The sequence came from an adult who received the AZD1222 COVID-19 vaccine. The CDR3 DNA is TGTGCCACCTTCTCGACCGGGACAGAGGATCAAGAGACCCAGTACTTC. Its translation: CATFSTGTEDQETQYF.